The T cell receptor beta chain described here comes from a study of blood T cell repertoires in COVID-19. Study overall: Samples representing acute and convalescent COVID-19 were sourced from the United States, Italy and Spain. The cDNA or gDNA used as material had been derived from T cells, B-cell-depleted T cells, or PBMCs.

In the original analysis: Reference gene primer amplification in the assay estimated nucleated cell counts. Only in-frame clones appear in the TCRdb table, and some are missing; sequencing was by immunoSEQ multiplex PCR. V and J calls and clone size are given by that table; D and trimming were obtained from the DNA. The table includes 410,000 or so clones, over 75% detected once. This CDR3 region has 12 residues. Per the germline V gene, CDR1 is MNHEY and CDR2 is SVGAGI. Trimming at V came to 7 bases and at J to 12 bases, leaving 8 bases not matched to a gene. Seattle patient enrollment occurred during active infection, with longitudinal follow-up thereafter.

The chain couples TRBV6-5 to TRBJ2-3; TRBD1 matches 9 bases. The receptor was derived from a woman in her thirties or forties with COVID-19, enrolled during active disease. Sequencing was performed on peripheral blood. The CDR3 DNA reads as TGTGCCAGCATGAGGACAGGGGTAAATCAGTATTTT. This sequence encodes CASMRTGVNQYF.